The 23 T cell receptor beta chains below were found in one sample sequenced in a study of beta chain features in type 1 diabetes. Study-level findings and limits: Patients with Type 1 diabetes showed moderately but significantly shorter TCRB CDR3s in all four CD4+ subsets.

No antigens are known for them. Sequencing targeted expressed TCRB transcripts, as all isolated RNA had been reverse transcribed. Generated by immunoSEQ multiplex PCR, the TCRdb table keeps only in-frame clones and is missing some. The table records some 170,000 clones, roughly 60% of them present only once. The material sequenced was naive CD4+ T cells from blood. The receptor source for this set is a man younger than 45 with type 1 diabetes.

This chain connects TRBV25-1 to TRBJ2-3; 8 bases map to TRBD1. This CDR3 has 16 residues. V shed 2 bases, J shed 0 bases, and the junction held 4 bases outside the gene matches. Germline CDR1 is MGHDK and CDR2 is SYGVNS. The CDR3 DNA sequence: TGTGCCAGCAGTGAACGACAGGGGACTAGCACAGATACGCAGTATTTT. Its protein product is CASSERQGTSTDTQYF.

The chain joins TRBV29-1 to TRBJ2-2; 9 bases match TRBD2. Germline CDR1 and CDR2: SQVTM and ANQGSEA. Trimming took 1 base from V and 6 from J; bases not matched to a gene: 18. The CDR3 totals 19 residues. The CDR3 DNA reads as TGCAGCGTTGAAGTCTTTAGCGGGGGAACATCAAAAGCGGCCGGGGAGCTGTTTTTT. Protein: CSVEVFSGGTSKAAGELFF.

CDR3 residues: CASSHLPGTGSYEQYF. In DNA form, the CDR3 reads TGTGCCAGCAGTCACCTACCCGGGACAGGCTCCTACGAGCAGTACTTC. The chain joins TRBV5-6 to TRBJ2-7; the match to TRBD1 covers 8 bases. CDR1 and CDR2 (germline): SGHDT, YYEEEE. J lost 0 bases, V lost 5 bases, and 10 bases had no gene match. The CDR3 length is 16 residues.

V is TRBV10-3 and J is TRBJ1-6, with D possibly TRBD1 on 5 matching bases. The CDR3 spans 14 residues. CDR1 ENHRY and CDR2 SYGVKD come from the germline V gene. V was cut by 5 bases and J by 9 bases, with 14 bases left in between. In nucleotides, the CDR3 is TGTGCCATCAGTCCGTGGCAGGGTGGTTCACCCCTCCACTTT. It specifies CAISPWQGGSPLHF.

Only a few counts were recorded for this clone. This chain joins TRBV4-3 and TRBJ2-5; D may match TRBD1 or TRBD2 (5 bases each). Looked up from germline, CDR1 is LGHNA and CDR2 is YSLEER. The CDR3 is 14 residues long. V lost 0 bases to trimming and J lost 2 bases, with 7 bases between them. This CDR3 is CASSQEGEQETQYF. The CDR3 DNA reads as TGCGCCAGCAGCCAAGAGGGGGAGCAAGAGACCCAGTACTTC.

The chain couples TRBV10-3 to TRBJ2-3, with D uncertain. The V gene lost 0 bases and the J gene lost 4 bases, with 8 bases spanning the gap. The germline gives CDR1 ENHRY, CDR2 SYGVKD. CDR3 size: 14 residues. CDR3 region: CAISESRRADTQYF. The CDR3 region has the DNA TGTGCCATCAGTGAGTCCCGCAGAGCAGATACGCAGTATTTT.

V gene TRBV1 combines with J gene TRBJ2-1; the D segment call TRBD2 is taken from the table without a DNA check. TRBV1 is listed as a pseudogene. CDR3 length: 16 amino acids. The CDR3: CTSSPTAGSSYNEQFF. CDR3 DNA: TGCACCAGCAGCCCTACAGCGGGGAGCTCCTACAATGAGCAGTTCTTC.

The rearrangement links TRBV30 to TRBJ1-2; 10 bases align to TRBD1. Trimming removed 4 bases from V and 2 bases from J; junction bases left unmatched: 4. The CDR3 is made up of 14 amino acids. Germline CDR1 is GTSNPN and CDR2 is SVGIG (reference sequence). CDR3 protein: CAWTLTGGNYGYTF. The CDR3, as DNA: TGTGCCTGGACGTTGACAGGGGGCAACTATGGCTACACCTTC.

This rearrangement joins TRBV13 to TRBJ2-1; TRBD2 matches at 8 bases. Trimming took 6 bases from V and 7 from J; bases not matched to a gene: 8. CDR1 and CDR2 from the germline V gene are PRHDT and FYEKMQ (reference sequence). CDR3 length equals 14 residues. DNA of the CDR3: TGTGCCAGCAGTTCCTCCGGGACTAGAAATGAGCAGTTCTTC. It encodes CASSSSGTRNEQFF.

Details on this clone: Other DNA sequences in this sample translate to the same CDR3. This chain uses TRBV7-2 with TRBJ2-5; 13 bases line up with TRBD2. Germline V gives CDR1 SGHTA, CDR2 FQGNSA. Trimming removed 3 bases from V and 4 bases from J; junction bases left unmatched: 2. The CDR3 is 15 residues long. The CDR3 loop is CASSFRLAGGETQYF. CDR3 bases: TGTGCCAGCAGCTTTCGACTAGCGGGGGGAGAGACCCAGTACTTC. Complete variable domain (other parts from reference TRBV7-2 and TRBJ2-5): GAGVSQSPSNKVTEKGKDVELRCDPISGHTALYWYRQSLGQGLEFLIYFQGNSAPDKSGLPSDRFSAERTGGSVSTLTIQRTQQEDSAVYLCASSFRLAGGETQYFGPGTRLLVL.

The rearrangement uses TRBV9 and TRBJ1-4, with a weak D call TRBD1 (6 bases). The V gene lost 3 bases and the J gene lost 4 bases, with 13 bases spanning the gap. Per the germline V gene, CDR1 is SGDLS and CDR2 is YYNGEE. This CDR3 region has 15 residues. The CDR3 reads CASSARGGGNEKLFF. As DNA, the CDR3 is TGTGCCAGCAGCGCTAGGGGAGGGGGTAATGAAAAACTGTTTTTT.

V usage is TRBV11-2 and J usage is TRBJ1-1; the D gene is possibly TRBD1 (5 bases). Trimming took off 1 base at V and 4 bases at J, with 10 bases between the two ends. Germline V gives CDR1 SGHAT, CDR2 FQNNGV. The CDR3 sequence is 14 residues long. The CDR3 DNA reads as TGTGCCAGCAGCTTAGTGGAGGGGTCCACTGAAGCTTTCTTT. This sequence encodes CASSLVEGSTEAFF.

The CDR3 sequence: CASRQFGTDTQYF. In DNA, the CDR3 is TGTGCCAGTCGACAGTTTGGCACAGATACGCAGTATTTT. The V and J genes are TRBV19 and TRBJ2-3; possibly TRBD1 for D (5 bases). V lost 8 bases and J 1 base, leaving 10 bases between the germline ends. Germline-derived CDR1 and CDR2 are LNHDA and SQIVND (reference sequence). The CDR3 covers 13 residues.

This clone was counted only a few times. This sequence joins TRBV10-3 and TRBJ2-1, with 7 bases aligning to TRBD1. After removal of 5 bases from V and 5 bases from J, the junction contained 6 bases not matched to a gene. CDR1 ENHRY and CDR2 SYGVKD come from the germline V gene. The CDR3 extends over 14 amino acids. The CDR3 reads CAISKDRVNNEQFF. In nucleotides, the CDR3 is TGTGCCATCAGTAAAGACAGGGTAAACAATGAGCAGTTCTTC.

This clone appeared a single time. The chain carries TRBV18 and TRBJ2-7; D perhaps matches TRBD1 (6 bases). Germline CDR1 and CDR2: KGHSH and LQKENI. The CDR3 spans 15 residues. Between the trimmed V and J ends, which lost 6 bases and 0 bases, there was a span of 15 bases. The CDR3 loop is CASSPEQGASYEQYF. In nucleotides, the CDR3 is TGTGCCAGCTCCCCTGAACAGGGAGCCTCCTACGAGCAGTACTTC.

This clone was counted once. The chain recombines TRBV9 with TRBJ1-1, with D hard to call. Trimming removed 4 bases at V and 1 base at J, with 8 bases between. The V gene's germline CDR1 is SGDLS and CDR2 YYNGEE. This CDR3 comprises 13 residues. The CDR3 DNA reads TGTGCCAGCAGCTCACACTCGAACACTGAAGCTTTCTTT. Its translation: CASSSHSNTEAFF.

The chain is built from TRBV29-1 and TRBJ2-5, with TRBD1 matching over 7 bases. CDR3 size: 14 residues. Germline V gene sequence: CDR1 SQVTM, CDR2 ANQGSEA. With 4 bases clipped from V and 5 bases from J, the junction kept 10 bases outside the gene matches. The DNA of the CDR3 is TGCAGCGTTGGACAGGGTATTATGGGGGAGACCCAGTACTTC. This gives the protein CSVGQGIMGETQYF.

The J gene is TRBJ2-1, the V gene TRBV7-9; D not resolved. The length of the CDR3 is 13 residues. The V end lost 5 bases, the J end lost 9 bases, and 14 bases lay between the germline ends. CDR1 is SEHNR and CDR2 is FQNEAQ in the germline V gene (reference sequence). Here the CDR3 DNA reads TGTGCCAGCAGCATGAGTGGGGATGGTGAGCAGTTCTTC. It specifies CASSMSGDGEQFF.

The chain carries TRBV30 and TRBJ1-1; D not certain. Trimming cost V 3 bases and J 1 base, with 15 bases left between them. CDR3 length: 15 amino acids. The germline V gene has CDR1 GTSNPN and CDR2 SVGIG (reference sequence). CDR3 residues: CAWSDEKLQNTEAFF. In nucleotides, the CDR3 is TGTGCCTGGAGCGACGAAAAGCTTCAGAACACTGAAGCTTTCTTT.

The chain uses TRBV13 and TRBJ2-5; D not resolved. There are 16 residues in the CDR3. CDR1 and CDR2 from the germline V gene are PRHDT and FYEKMQ (reference sequence). V shed 1 base and J shed 3 bases, with 15 bases lying between them. CDR3 in amino acids: CASSLERQTTKETQYF. CDR3 in DNA: TGTGCCAGCAGCTTAGAACGCCAGACCACGAAAGAGACCCAGTACTTC.

Only one count was recorded for this clone. The V and J genes are TRBV25-1 and TRBJ2-6, with 9 bases that match TRBD1. This CDR3 comprises 17 residues. Looked up from germline, CDR1 is MGHDK and CDR2 is SYGVNS. After removal of 4 bases from V and 3 bases from J, the junction contained 7 bases not matched to a gene. CDR3 nucleotides: TGTGCCAGCAGTGGGGGACAGGGTATGTTTGGGGCCAACGTCCTGACTTTC. Amino acids: CASSGGQGMFGANVLTF.

The table lists this clone with a count of one. The chain uses TRBV4-3 and TRBJ2-3; TRBD1 or TRBD2 may be the D gene (5 bases each). The germline CDR1 and CDR2 sequences are LGHNA and YSLEER. This CDR3 has 16 amino acids. The V gene lost 2 bases and the J gene lost 7 bases, with 19 bases spanning the gap. The CDR3 region has the DNA TGCGCCAGCAGCCAATCCGGGGCCGAGACGTGGAATACGCAGTATTTT. The encoded protein is CASSQSGAETWNTQYF.

The chain links TRBV7-8 to TRBJ2-3, with D possibly matching TRBD1 (6 bases). The CDR3 length is 13 residues. From germline, CDR1 is SGHVS and CDR2 FQNEAQ. V lost 3 bases and J lost 5, with 9 bases in between. The CDR3 protein is CASSFSGEDTQYF. CDR3 DNA sequence: TGTGCCAGCAGCTTCTCAGGGGAAGATACGCAGTATTTT.